In this sample, the clone carrying this TCR beta chain turned up once. As yet, its antigen is unknown. This entry comes from a study of cytomegalovirus exposure and HLA in healthy donors. The length of the CDR3 is 15 residues. The V gene's germline CDR1 is MNHEY and CDR2 SVGAGI. Trimming shortened V by 0 bases and J by 2 bases, and 8 bases separated the two germline ends. Study-wide points: TCR beta V- and J-gene trimming was later associated with a missense DCLRE1C variant. Roughly uniform sequencing depth across donors was assumed, possibly incorrectly.

PCR employed 60 Vbeta and 13 Jbeta primers. The method was immunoSEQ multiplex PCR; TCRdb's version includes in-frame clones alone and lacks a portion of them. The sample holds about 200,000 clones, more than 60% seen once. The source of this sequence is a man between 40 and 49 years old in good health and CMV-seronegative. The V and J genes are TRBV6-5 and TRBJ1-5; unclear D gene. The sequenced sample was PBMCs. In nucleotides, the CDR3 is TGTGCCAGCAGTTACTCTACACGGGGCAATCAGCCCCAGCATTTT. Protein product: CASSYSTRGNQPQHF.